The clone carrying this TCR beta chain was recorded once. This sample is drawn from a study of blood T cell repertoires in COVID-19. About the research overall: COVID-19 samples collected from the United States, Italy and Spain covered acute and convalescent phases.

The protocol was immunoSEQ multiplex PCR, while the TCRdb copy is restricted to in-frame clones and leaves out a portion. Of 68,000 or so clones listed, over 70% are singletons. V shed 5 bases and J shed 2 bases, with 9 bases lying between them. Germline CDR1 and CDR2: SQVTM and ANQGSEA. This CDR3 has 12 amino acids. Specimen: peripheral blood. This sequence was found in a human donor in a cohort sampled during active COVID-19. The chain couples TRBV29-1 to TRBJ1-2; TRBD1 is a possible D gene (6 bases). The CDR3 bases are TGCAGCGTTCAGGGGCGCAACTATGGCTACACCTTC. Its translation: CSVQGRNYGYTF.